This T cell receptor (beta chain) comes out of a study of blood T cell repertoires in COVID-19. Across the whole study: Acute and convalescent COVID-19 specimens originated in the United States, Italy and Spain. Sources were T cells, B-cell-depleted T cells, or PBMCs; the material itself was cDNA or gDNA.

Under the authors' procedure: Amplification from reference gene primers served as the basis for estimated nucleated cell counts. Sequencing was performed with immunoSEQ multiplex PCR; in TCRdb, only in-frame clones are kept and a portion is missing. The DNA gave D and trimming, while V, J and clone size come from that table. The sample has around 27,000 clones; around 88% are singletons. Germline CDR1 LGHDT, CDR2 YNNKEL (reference sequence). V was pared by 1 base and J by 3 bases, with 19 bases between. The length of the CDR3 is 17 residues. This TCR came from a human donor in a cohort sampled during active COVID-19. The sample taken for sequencing was peripheral blood. This chain uses TRBV3-1 (or the pseudogene TRBV3-2) with TRBJ2-7; D may be TRBD1 (5 bases). CDR3 in amino acids: CASSQGGGREVGYEQYF. CDR3 bases: TGTGCCAGCAGCCAAGGGGGCGGCAGGGAAGTTGGCTACGAGCAGTACTTC.